This TCR beta chain was sequenced for a study of CD8+ T cells in alopecia areata. Overall study context: Treatment comprised oral tofacitinib, 5 to 10 mg twice daily, in treated patients. Scoring treated patients' severity relied on the percentage of scalp area affected.

The CDR3 spans 19 residues. The junction had 10 bases not matched to a gene; V was cut back by 0 bases and J by 2 bases. From germline, CDR1 is ENHRY and CDR2 SYGVKD. As for treatment: oral pan-JAK inhibitor, 5-10 mg twice daily. RNA extraction was followed by reverse transcription into cDNA, which acted as the sequencing template. Produced via immunoSEQ multiplex PCR; TCRdb's table is partial and in-frame only. The data show about 110,000 clones, with under 60% seen just once and about 12% held by the top ten. Study observations and caveats: Scalp clonality decreased significantly with tofacitinib, and so did expanded CD8+ clones among the top 100.

For this clone: What it recognizes is unknown.

This material consisted of CD8+ T cells sorted from blood, taken at week 24, from a patient treated with tofacitinib. The source of this sequence is a human donor with alopecia areata. The chain links TRBV10-3 to TRBJ2-1; 10 nucleotides match TRBD2. The CDR3 nucleotides read TGTGCCATCAGTGAGTCTGGAGCGGGGGGGGCCGATCCCTACAATGAGCAGTTCTTC. It yields the protein CAISESGAGGADPYNEQFF.